This TCR beta chain was identified during a study of T cell repertoires in cytomegalovirus infection. Overall study context: It can be stated that public TCR beta signatures indicated CMV infection as well as a matching HLA type. Study-level points and caveats: Carriage of CMV together with the relevant HLA was identifiable through cumulative public TCR beta family frequency.

MiXCR, applied by TCRdb to the reads, yields one record per CDR3 protein. The table lists approximately 390,000 distinct CDR3 sequences, 34% of them singletons. This clonotype has only a few counts. Its antigen is currently unknown. The CDR3 runs to 18 residues. The germline CDR1 and CDR2 sequences are SGHDT and YYEEEE. J gave up 4 bases and V 3 bases, and 17 bases lay outside the gene matches. The receptor's source is a human donor in good health (CMV status not recorded). Some clones in this sample may be carry-over from other donors' samples. The starting material was cultured PBMCs, obtained from culture after CMV antigen stimulation. The gene calls are TRBV5-6 and TRBJ2-7; TRBD2 aligns across 9 bases. The CDR3 sequence is CASSSGTSPARRGYEQYV. CDR3 DNA: TGTGCCAGCAGCTCCGGGACTAGCCCAGCAAGGAGGGGGTACGAGCAGTACGTC.